This entry features one T cell receptor beta chain sequence. Antigen specificity is unknown. The data stem from a study of T cell responses to AZD1222 COVID-19 vaccine. Study outcomes and limitations: Most donors were white British and more were female, and clonal diversity was possibly underestimated. Two AZD1222 administrations were followed by greater Spike-specific TCR breadth and depth.

The CDR3 sequence is 14 residues long. The germline CDR1 and CDR2 sequences are LGHDT and YNNKEL (reference sequence). The V gene lost 5 bases and the J gene lost 1 base, with 11 bases spanning the gap. Data came from immunoSEQ multiplex PCR; TCRdb stores just in-frame clones and leaves some out. This table has roughly 150,000 clones, around 85% appearing once. This specimen consisted of peripheral blood, obtained after recovery from COVID-19. This rearrangement joins TRBV3-1 (or the pseudogene TRBV3-2) to TRBJ1-1; D is undetermined. The clonotype originates from an adult who had recovered from COVID-19. CDR3 DNA: TGTGCCAGCAGCACCGGGTCAGGGAACACTGAAGCTTTCTTT. Amino acid sequence: CASSTGSGNTEAFF.